This TCR beta chain is drawn from a study of cytomegalovirus exposure and HLA in healthy donors. Assay used: immunoSEQ multiplex PCR; TCRdb lists only in-frame clones, some missing. Among approximately 110,000 clones listed, approximately 94% were seen once. Points on this clone: Its antigen is currently unknown.

Points from the study as a whole: It was reportedly the case that the classifier diagnosed cytomegalovirus status with high specificity and sensitivity.

Looked up from germline, CDR1 is MDHEN and CDR2 is SYDVKM. V was pared by 6 bases and J by 0 bases, with 4 bases of the junction left unmatched. The CDR3 consists of 16 residues. The rearrangement uses TRBV28 and TRBJ2-1; 11 nucleotides match TRBD2. Source material: PBMCs. The TCR sequence derives from a young woman in good health and CMV-seronegative. The CDR3 reads CASSPSGGSSYNEQFF. CDR3 DNA sequence: TGTGCCAGCAGCCCTAGCGGGGGGAGCTCCTACAATGAGCAGTTCTTC.